The entry that follows covers one TCR beta chain sequence. This clone was recorded only once. Its antigen is not yet known. It has no much larger one-base neighbor in the sample; base qualities were not kept. The CDR3 measures 13 amino acids from cysteine to phenylalanine. CDR3 DNA is the only sequence kept; it has 39 bases, read in frame from the first base. The junction shows trimming of 8 bases on V and 10 bases on J, plus 19 bases between the germline ends. The germline V gene (reference sequence) supplies CDR1 SEHNR and CDR2 FQNEAQ. In total, around 600 healthy bone marrow donors made up the cohort. All cohort members were sampled while nominally healthy, although unrecorded immune exposures were likely present. The donor was CMV seronegative and was included in the group of 352 seronegative cohort members. Each donor provided a peripheral blood sample, and peripheral blood mononuclear cells were used for TCR beta sequencing. The Qiagen DNeasy Blood Extraction Kit was used to extract genomic DNA from the blood cell samples.

The sample belongs to a study of cytomegalovirus exposure and HLA in healthy donors (TCRdb year 2017). General notes on the study: In an earlier analysis of about 560 of the donors, 276 Gb of sequence data and 117 million unique TCR beta sequences from roughly 200 million T cells were reported. In a later analysis, previously published TCR beta repertoires from about 640 donors were re-analyzed and high-resolution HLA genotyping was added so that TCR occurrence patterns could be studied. Both class I and class II loci were covered by HLA typing, at four-digit resolution. Among 300 to 500 genotyped donors of the cohort, an average of about 220,000 unique TCR beta nucleotide sequences was sequenced per donor, of which about 19% were non-productive. The study combined high-throughput TCR immunosequencing, statistical association of individual TCRs with disease status, and machine learning to predict cytomegalovirus infection status. Roughly five DR-DQ haplotypes were treated as single units for association and clustering because of strong linkage in the cohort. Every repertoire in the discovery cohort had been generated on one and the same sequencing platform. An early release covering 500 to 750 HLA-typed donors comprised about 300 gigabases of sequencing data and approximately 85 million unique TCR sequences. Typing coverage differed by locus: A, B, C, DRB1 and DQB1 were typed in roughly 629-640 donors, DQA1 in 522, DPA1 in some 600, and DPB1 in just under 490. The study profiled the T cell repertoires of 550 to 700 subjects by immunosequencing and related them to cytomegalovirus serostatus. Among the roughly 390 genotyped donors, around 81% belonged to the genetic ancestry cluster associated with self-reported Caucasian donors. The study aimed to test whether signatures of past pathogen exposure could be identified by cataloging public T cell receptors. Donor age, sex, ethnicity and CMV serostatus were compiled together with the repertoire data. In the later analysis, no new phenotypic data were used to find candidate immune exposures; instead, reliance was placed on TCR beta sequences and their occurrence across donors. A later genetic analysis took genome-wide SNP genotypes for about 60% of the roughly 670 donors and used that subset as a discovery cohort. In an earlier analysis of 500 to 650 of the donors, high-throughput TCR beta sequencing was used to judge whether each TCR beta V gene segment behaved as functional or pseudogenic. Along with the 666-subject first cohort, a separate validation cohort of more than 90 different subjects was used.

Library preparation employed the immunoSEQ multiplex PCR assay. For the multiplex PCR, a mixture combining 60 forward primers for TCR Vbeta segments and 13 reverse primers for TCR Jbeta segments was used. The CDR3 region of rearranged TCR beta genes was amplified from genomic DNA with a multiplex PCR assay. The Illumina HiSeq System was used to sequence the amplified TCR beta libraries as 87-base-pair reads. From the authors' description of their analysis: Across the 500 to 850 repertoires, a later analysis counted tens of millions of unique TCR beta chains, 9.5 million to 13 million of which were shared by at least two donors. Raw reads were error-corrected and collapsed into unique sequences by a nearest-neighbor algorithm in which closely related sequences were merged to remove PCR and sequencing errors. CDR3 sequences were aligned to IMGT reference sequences to assign V, D and J gene segments. For a sequence to be retained, a match of at least six nucleotides was required to both a V gene segment and a J gene segment. Rearrangements were classified as productive when the CDR3 lacked stop codons and remained in frame with V and J, and all other rearrangements were classified as non-productive. CDR3 was defined by IMGT convention, running from the second conserved V-encoded cysteine to the conserved J-encoded phenylalanine. The earlier analysis of approximately 500 of the donors excluded sequences that lacked an unambiguous match to a single V gene segment. In an earlier analysis of approximately 590 of the donors, a V segment was called functional when productive rearrangements were above 56.7%, and segregating when the standard deviation between donors exceeded 5%. A statistical classification framework was built for diagnosing cytomegalovirus status from the catalog of TCR beta chain sequences. In a later analysis, V and J genes were assigned by comparing TCR nucleotide sequences against IMGT/GENE-DB human TR gene sequences. In a later analysis, CDR3 sequences and most-parsimonious VDJ recombination scenarios were assigned using the TCRdist pipeline. In a later analysis, each TCR beta chain was defined by its CDR3 amino acid sequence together with its V-gene family, and reads lacking a unique V-gene family were excluded. A later analysis removed several hundred highly shared, low-generation-probability nucleotide sequences to deal with suspected cross-contamination and a sequencing artifact. In a later analysis, a clonal expansion index for each public chain was calculated from normalized within-repertoire ranks of inferred template counts. Generation probabilities in a later analysis came from a VDJ recombination model fitted to out-of-frame rearrangements, and those results were checked against IGoR. In a later analysis, hypergeometric tests were used to score TCR-TCR, TCR-HLA and TCR-CMV co-occurrence, with a repertoire-size bias correction applied to TCR pairs. In a later analysis, false discovery rates were estimated by permuting HLA or CMV assignments 20 times. In a later analysis, co-occurring TCRs were grouped using DBSCAN, and TCRdist sequence similarity was added for clustering within HLA-allele-positive subsets. Repertoires with fewer than 30,000 or more than 120,000 public chains, plus five repertoires with anomalous nucleotide sharing, were excluded from co-occurrence clustering. Not all clones reach the TCRdb copy of this immuneACCESS table, which keeps in-frame sequences only. Checked studies attribute under half of the gap to unresolved V genes and leave the rest unexplained. That table gives V, J and clone size, and the DNA gave D and trimming. The sample table contains approximately 100,000 clones; only one count was recorded for around 61% of them. The top ten constitute about 3.5% of the sample.

Findings and caveats that apply to the study as a whole: Broadly in line with IMGT annotations, most TCR beta V segments showed up in productive rearrangements about 87% or about 30% of the time in an earlier analysis of about 500 of the donors. According to a later analysis, TCR association rates differed among HLA loci, with DRB1 alleles showing the most associated TCRs and HLA-C alleles showing the fewest. In a later genetic analysis, fewer N-insertions in productive TCRs were reported among donors in an Asian-associated ancestry cluster than the roughly 700-donor mean. Because HLA typing was missing for some donors at each locus, association tests included only the typed subset. Presence/absence analyses assumed roughly uniform sequencing depth across donors, an assumption that may not hold. In a later genetic analysis, a missense DCLRE1C variant was associated with V-gene and J-gene trimming of TCR beta chains, and the association was replicated in an independent cohort. Correlated functional status among segregating V segments might reflect linkage disequilibrium, but an unknown experimental factor could not be ruled out. This cohort had only TCR beta chains sequenced, and the lack of alpha or paired-chain data limited which features could be detected. Strong co-occurrence of HLA alleles, especially DR and DQ, made assigning TCR associations to individual alleles difficult. A few of the identified cytomegalovirus-associated TCR beta chains were confirmed in vitro to be specific for cytomegalovirus antigens. The classifier was reported to diagnose cytomegalovirus status with high specificity and sensitivity in both the original cohort and the validation cohort. A later analysis found that most CMV-associated TCR beta chains appeared HLA-restricted, with HLA associations seemingly driven largely by CMV exposure. In the study, around 150 TCR beta chains were listed as associated with cytomegalovirus. The only immune exposure information available for the cohort was CMV serostatus. Some IMGT-functional V segments, including TRBV6-2 and TRBV6-3, could not be distinguished by the 87-base-pair reads and were therefore excluded. Compared with equally common non-associated chains, HLA-associated TCR beta chains in a later analysis were more clonally expanded and had lower generation probabilities. Specific HLA alleles were associated with 15,000 to 20,000 TCR beta sequences at a false discovery rate of 0.05 in a later analysis. In a later analysis, several top co-occurrence clusters were reported to appear linked to parvovirus B19, influenza, CMV and Epstein-Barr virus. Most TCR sequences were seen in very few donors, while some public TCRs were found in many individuals. The authors suggested that the approach could potentially be generalized to other disease states and immunological phenotypes. A further reported finding was that TCR beta sequences accurately predicted the HLA-A and HLA-B alleles for most subjects in the first cohort. The sequencing pipeline was judged likely to have produced a cluster of highly shared sequence variants as a technical artifact. The earlier analysis of fewer than 750 of the donors excluded some 16 rarely observed V segments, including chromosome 9 orphons, because counts were too low.

The V and J segments used are TRBV7-9 and TRBJ2-3; TRBD2 is perhaps the D gene, given 5 matching bases. Material for sequencing was PBMCs. The origin of this receptor is a woman aged 45-60 years in good health and CMV-seronegative. The bases read TGTGCCAGCTCCGCCGGGGAATTTGGAGCGCAGTATTTT. This codes for CASSAGEFGAQYF.